This T cell receptor beta chain was documented in a study of OX40 agonist ivuxolimab in advanced cancers. Looking at the study overall: The patients' treatment was ivuxolimab, an agonistic anti-OX40 (CD134) antibody. Patients got intravenous ivuxolimab at 0.01 to 10 mg/kg every 2 weeks.

Clones were sequenced by immunoSEQ multiplex PCR, and TCRdb holds only the in-frame ones, with some missing. The data hold approximately 65,000 clones, with roughly nine tenths observed a single time. This clone was counted a single time. Patients with autoimmune history or systemic immunosuppression were excluded. The length of the CDR3 is 14 residues. Trimming took off 1 base at V and 0 bases at J, with 7 bases between the two ends. The germline CDR1 and CDR2 sequences are LGHNA and YNFKEQ. This rearrangement joins TRBV4-2 to TRBJ2-7; D is ambiguous. The sequence was obtained from an adult with an advanced solid tumor such as melanoma, head and neck, liver or kidney cancer. Here the sequenced sample was CD4+ or CD8+ T cells sorted from blood, taken in a trial of the OX40 agonist ivuxolimab. In nucleotides, the CDR3 is TGTGCCAGCAGCCAAGTCCCCAGCTCCTACGAGCAGTACTTC. This sequence encodes CASSQVPSSYEQYF.